The 25 T cell receptor beta chains listed next were all sequenced from one sample in a study of naive and memory T cell subsets. Two oligonucleotides, mixed equimolar, formed the beta constant-region primer covering TRBC1 and TRBC2. Ligated cDNA was amplified by four rounds of PCR with nested alpha and beta constant-region primers and SP2. TCRdb processed the UMI-ligation and nested PCR reads anew with MiXCR; each CDR3 protein has one entry. The sample records around 140,000 distinct CDR3 sequences, 15% to 25% being singletons. Study results and caveats: Especially in CD8 cells, naive repertoires contained a few larger clonotypes, possibly CD45RA-re-expressing memory cells.

These receptors have no known antigen. What was sequenced was naive CD8+ T cells from blood. These TCRs come from a human donor in good health.

This sequence joins TRBV7-9 and TRBJ2-3, with no clear D. The CDR3 runs 12 residues. Trimming took off 2 bases at V and 13 bases at J, with 13 bases between the two ends. Germline V gene lookup returns CDR1 SEHNR and CDR2 FQNEAQ (reference sequence). DNA for the CDR3: TGTGCCAGCAGCTTACTCCGAGCTAGAAAGTATTTT. It specifies CASSLLRARKYF. The entire variable domain, with the rest obtained from reference TRBV7-9 and TRBJ2-3, is as follows: DTGVSQNPRHKITKRGQNVTFRCDPISEHNRLYWYRQTLGQGPEFLTYFQNEAQLEKSRLLSDRFSAERPKGSFSTLEIQRTEQGDSAMYLCASSLLRARKYFGPGTRLTVL.

The sample holds a few counts of this clonotype. The chain is built from TRBV28 and TRBJ2-5; TRBD2 matches at 13 bases. This CDR3 has 16 amino acids. In germline, CDR1 is MDHEN, CDR2 SYDVKM. Trimming took 6 bases from V and 2 from J; bases not matched to a gene: 6. CDR3 amino acids: CASSRLAGGLQETQYF. The CDR3 region has the DNA TGTGCCAGCAGCCGACTAGCGGGAGGACTACAAGAGACCCAGTACTTC.

This clonotype was seen more than once but under ten times. The chain employs TRBV6-6 and TRBJ1-6; the D gene is possibly TRBD1 (6 bases). Trimming left V 0 bases short and J 2 bases short, with 8 bases between. This CDR3 has 16 amino acids. Germline values: CDR1 MNHNY, CDR2 SVGAGI (reference sequence). The CDR3 DNA reads as TGTGCCAGCAGTTACTCGAACAGGGCCTATAATTCACCCCTCCACTTT. The encoded protein is CASSYSNRAYNSPLHF.

The chain links TRBV9 to TRBJ2-7; D ambiguous. The V end was cut by 4 bases, the J end by 6 bases, with 11 bases between. CDR1 is SGDLS, CDR2 YYNGEE, per germline. The CDR3 covers 12 residues. Here the CDR3 reads CASSPSLGEQYF. CDR3 coding DNA: TGTGCCAGCAGCCCAAGTTTAGGCGAGCAGTACTTC.

The V gene is TRBV6-5, the J gene TRBJ1-1, with 8 positions matching TRBD1. Losses at the gene ends were 2 bases for V and 11 bases for J; bases not matched to a gene: 7. Germline values: CDR1 MNHEY, CDR2 SVGAGI. The CDR3 contains 13 residues. CDR3 sequence: CASSYSRDRLAFF. CDR3 nucleotides: TGTGCCAGCAGTTACAGCCGGGACAGGCTGGCTTTCTTT.

The chain joins TRBV28 to TRBJ2-3; D call uncertain. V lost 3 bases to trimming and J lost 4 bases, with 8 bases between them. The length of the CDR3 is 13 residues. In germline, CDR1 is MDHEN, CDR2 SYDVKM. CDR3 nucleotides: TGTGCCAGCAGTTTTAACAGCGCAGATACGCAGTATTTT. It yields the protein CASSFNSADTQYF.

This clonotype was picked up many times. V and J are TRBV12-5 and TRBJ2-1; TRBD1 agrees at 8 bases. V trimming: 0 bases; J trimming: 4 bases; junction bases outside the gene matches: 2. The germline V gene encodes CDR1 LGHNT and CDR2 FRNRAP. This CDR3 region has 15 residues. This CDR3 reads CASGLVQGEYNEQFF. The CDR3 DNA reads TGTGCTAGTGGTTTGGTACAGGGGGAATACAATGAGCAGTTCTTC. The whole variable domain, filled in from reference TRBV12-5 and TRBJ2-1, reads DARVTQTPRHKVTEMGQEVTMRCQPILGHNTVFWYRQTMMQGLELLAYFRNRAPLDDSGMPKDRFSAEMPDATLATLKIQPSEPRDSAVYFCASGLVQGEYNEQFFGPGTRLTVL.

CDR3: CASGIQGAPNGYTF. The CDR3 bases are TGTGCTAGTGGAATACAGGGGGCGCCGAACGGCTACACCTTC. V usage is TRBV12-5 and J usage is TRBJ1-2; 9 positions agree with TRBD1. V gave up 6 bases and J gave up 8 bases; unmatched junction bases: 10. The CDR3 covers 14 residues. Germline values: CDR1 LGHNT, CDR2 FRNRAP.

This clonotype occurred a few times. This sequence joins TRBV28 and TRBJ2-1, with unresolved D. Germline assignment: CDR1 MDHEN and CDR2 SYDVKM. The length of the CDR3 is 13 residues. V lost 5 bases and J lost 6, with 11 bases in between. Written as DNA, the CDR3 is TGTGCCAGCAGTCAATCCTTTAGCAATGAGCAGTTCTTC. This translates into CASSQSFSNEQFF.

Ten or more counts support this clonotype. The chain couples TRBV28 to TRBJ1-6, with no clear D. The CDR3 covers 14 residues. Germline V CDR1 and CDR2: MDHEN, SYDVKM. Trimming shortened V by 3 bases and J by 8 bases, and 11 bases separated the two germline ends. The CDR3 DNA reads as TGTGCCAGCAGTTTTGCGGACTCCGATTCACCCCTCCACTTT. It is translated as CASSFADSDSPLHF.

V gene TRBV6-6 combines with J gene TRBJ2-1; TRBD1 is a possible D gene (6 bases). Germline V gene sequence: CDR1 MNHNY, CDR2 SVGAGI (reference sequence). The V end lost 5 bases, the J end lost 3 bases, and 20 bases lay between the germline ends. The CDR3 totals 17 residues. For the CDR3, the DNA is TGTGCCAGCAGTAAACGCAACCGGGACACCTACTACAATGAGCAGTTCTTC. It codes for CASSKRNRDTYYNEQFF.

The chain's CDR3 is CASSQQGKNTGELFF. CDR3 coding DNA: TGTGCCAGCAGCCAACAGGGAAAGAACACCGGGGAGCTGTTTTTT. This rearrangement joins TRBV7-6 to TRBJ2-2, with a tentative D call TRBD1 (6 bases). The CDR3 is 15 residues long. The V end lost 5 bases, the J end lost 1 base, and 11 bases lay between the germline ends. Germline V gives CDR1 SGHVS, CDR2 FNYEAQ. Looking up the rest from reference TRBV7-6 and TRBJ2-2 gives the full variable domain: GAGVSQSPRYKVTKRGQDVALRCDPISGHVSLYWYRQALGQGPEFLTYFNYEAQQDKSGLPNDRFSAERPEGSISTLTIQRTEQRDSAMYRCASSQQGKNTGELFFGEGSRLTVL.

The chain couples TRBV28 to TRBJ1-5; 8 positions agree with TRBD1. With V trimmed by 5 bases and J by 4 bases, 7 bases remained unmatched. This CDR3 has 15 amino acids. Germline values: CDR1 MDHEN, CDR2 SYDVKM. CDR3: CASSDGTGLNQPQHF. The DNA of the CDR3 is TGTGCCAGCAGTGACGGGACAGGTTTAAATCAGCCCCAGCATTTT.

In its sample, this clonotype was seen a few times. The chain combines TRBV7-3 with TRBJ2-3; 10 bases are shared with TRBD2. Trimming at V came to 4 bases and at J to 4 bases, leaving 5 bases not matched to a gene. CDR3 length equals 15 residues. Per the germline V gene, CDR1 is SGHTA and CDR2 is FQGTGA. As DNA, the CDR3 is TGTGCCAGCAGCTGGAGCGGGAGGGACGCAGATACGCAGTATTTT. Its protein is CASSWSGRDADTQYF.

The chain joins TRBV2 to TRBJ2-1; 8 nucleotides match TRBD2. The V gene end was trimmed by 4 bases and the J gene end by 5 bases; junction bases not matched to a gene: 10. The CDR3 has 16 residues. Germline V gives CDR1 SNHLY, CDR2 FYNNEI. The CDR3 sequence: CASSVRAGVFDNEQFF. The DNA for the CDR3 is TGTGCCAGCAGTGTAAGAGCGGGAGTTTTCGACAATGAGCAGTTCTTC.

A few counts support this clonotype. The chain couples TRBV10-3 to TRBJ2-7, with D maybe TRBD1 (5 bases). Germline V CDR1 and CDR2: ENHRY, SYGVKD. The CDR3 spans 14 residues. The V gene lost 1 base and the J gene lost 2 bases, with 9 bases spanning the gap. CDR3 DNA: TGTGCCATCAGTGAGTTCAGGGCTACCTACGAGCAGTACTTC. Residues: CAISEFRATYEQYF.

J is TRBJ2-5 and V is TRBV12-3 or TRBV12-4; possible D gene TRBD1, 5 bases. V lost 5 bases and J lost 2, with 9 bases in between. The length of the CDR3 is 13 residues. CDR3 sequence: CASSPGNQETQYF. The CDR3 coding sequence is TGTGCCAGCAGTCCAGGGAATCAAGAGACCCAGTACTTC.

Only a few counts were recorded for this clonotype. This chain links TRBV7-9 with TRBJ2-7; no clear D. The CDR3 length is 16 residues. Trimming removed 4 bases from V and 3 bases from J, with 19 bases in between. Germline CDR1 reads SEHNR; CDR2 reads FQNEAQ (reference sequence). The CDR3 region is CASSSQSRPNFYEQYF. CDR3 in DNA: TGTGCCAGCAGCTCCCAGAGCCGGCCGAATTTCTACGAGCAGTACTTC.

In its sample, this clonotype was seen a few times. This chain connects TRBV10-1 to TRBJ1-6; 9 nucleotides line up with TRBD1. This CDR3 has 17 amino acids. V shed 7 bases and J 13 bases; nucleotides not matched to a gene: 20. The V gene's germline CDR1 is WNHNN and CDR2 SYGVQD (reference sequence). The DNA for the CDR3 is TGCGCCAGCACCCGACGTGGGGGACAGGGAGAATTCGGGCCCCTCCACTTT. It specifies CASTRRGGQGEFGPLHF.

J is TRBJ2-7 and V is TRBV2; D unresolved. The ends were cut back, 3 bases at V and 0 bases at J, with 9 bases in the middle. The germline V gene has CDR1 SNHLY and CDR2 FYNNEI. CDR3 length: 14 amino acids. CDR3 residues: CASSDLGPSYEQYF. Here the CDR3 DNA reads TGTGCCAGCAGTGATCTCGGGCCCTCCTACGAGCAGTACTTC. Drawing the rest from reference TRBV2 and TRBJ2-7, the complete variable domain is EPEVTQTPSHQVTQMGQEVILRCVPISNHLYFYWYRQILGQKVEFLVSFYNNEISEKSEIFDDQFSVERPDGSNFTLKIRSTKLEDSAMYFCASSDLGPSYEQYFGPGTRLTVT.

The chain joins TRBV5-4 to TRBJ2-1; 9 nucleotides line up with TRBD2. Germline V lookup: CDR1 SGHNT, CDR2 YYREEE (reference sequence). Losses at the gene ends were 0 bases for V and 3 bases for J; bases not matched to a gene: 1. The CDR3 is 15 residues long. The DNA of the CDR3 is TGTGCCAGCAGCTTGGCAGCGGGGGGCTACAATGAGCAGTTCTTC. Protein product: CASSLAAGGYNEQFF.

The table lists this clonotype with a few counts. V is TRBV7-9 and J is TRBJ2-7, with D possibly TRBD2 on 5 matching bases. Looked up from germline, CDR1 is SEHNR and CDR2 is FQNEAQ (reference sequence). This CDR3 has 13 residues. The ends were cut back, 5 bases at V and 0 bases at J, with 8 bases in the middle. This CDR3 is CASSPTTSYEQYF. The CDR3 region has the DNA TGTGCCAGCAGCCCGACTACCTCCTACGAGCAGTACTTC.

This clonotype was recorded a few times. The chain is built from TRBV28 and TRBJ2-7; TRBD1 matches at 10 bases. This CDR3 spans 16 amino acids. Germline assignment: CDR1 MDHEN and CDR2 SYDVKM. V shed 5 bases and J 3 bases; nucleotides not matched to a gene: 10. The CDR3 region has the DNA TGTGCCAGCAGTCCCCCCGTGACAGGGGGCTTCTACGAGCAGTACTTC. Translating gives CASSPPVTGGFYEQYF. Supplemented by reference TRBV28 and TRBJ2-7, the full variable domain reads DVKVTQSSRYLVKRTGEKVFLECVQDMDHENMFWYRQDPGLGLRLIYFSYDVKMKEKGDIPEGYSVSREKKERFSLILESASTNQTSMYLCASSPPVTGGFYEQYFGPGTRLTVT.

This clonotype was observed a handful of times. This chain connects TRBV12-3 or TRBV12-4 to TRBJ1-5; possible D gene TRBD1, 5 bases. The CDR3 is made up of 14 amino acids. Trimming left V 5 bases short and J 6 bases short, with 14 bases between. The CDR3 bases are TGTGCCAGCAGTCCTGCCGCGGGGGGTCAGCCCCAGCATTTT. This encodes CASSPAAGGQPQHF.

This clonotype was picked up one time. The V and J genes are TRBV28 and TRBJ2-1; 15 nucleotides align to TRBD2. Germline CDR1 reads MDHEN; CDR2 reads SYDVKM. Unmatched junction bases numbered 7, after V lost 11 bases and J lost 8 bases. The CDR3 contains 14 residues. CDR3 sequence: CAAGLAGGRDEQFF. The DNA for the CDR3 is TGTGCCGCAGGACTAGCGGGAGGGCGCGATGAGCAGTTCTTC.